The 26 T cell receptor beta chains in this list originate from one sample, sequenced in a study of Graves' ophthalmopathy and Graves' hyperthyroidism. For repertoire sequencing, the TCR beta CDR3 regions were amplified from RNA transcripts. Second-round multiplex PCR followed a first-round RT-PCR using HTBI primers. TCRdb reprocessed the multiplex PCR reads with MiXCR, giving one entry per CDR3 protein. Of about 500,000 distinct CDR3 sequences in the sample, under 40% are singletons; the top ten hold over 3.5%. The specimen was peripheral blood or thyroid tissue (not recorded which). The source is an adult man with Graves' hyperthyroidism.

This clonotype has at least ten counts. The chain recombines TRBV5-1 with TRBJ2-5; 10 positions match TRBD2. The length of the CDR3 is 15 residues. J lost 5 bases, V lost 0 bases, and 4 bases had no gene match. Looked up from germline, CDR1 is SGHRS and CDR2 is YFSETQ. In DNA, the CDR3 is TGCGCCAGCAGCTTGGCTAGCGGGAGACGGGAGACCCAGTACTTC. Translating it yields CASSLASGRRETQYF.

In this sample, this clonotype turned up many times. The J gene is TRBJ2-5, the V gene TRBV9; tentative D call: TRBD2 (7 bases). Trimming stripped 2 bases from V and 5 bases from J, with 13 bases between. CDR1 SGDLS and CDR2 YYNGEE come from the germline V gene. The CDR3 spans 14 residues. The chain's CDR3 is CASSVSGGDETQYF. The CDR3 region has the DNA TGTGCCAGCAGCGTGTCGGGGGGCGACGAGACCCAGTACTTC.

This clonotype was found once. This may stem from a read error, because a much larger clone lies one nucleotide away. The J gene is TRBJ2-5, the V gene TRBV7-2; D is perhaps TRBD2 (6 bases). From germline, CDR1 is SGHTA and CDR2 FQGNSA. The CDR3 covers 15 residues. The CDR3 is CAGSLRPGEQETQYF. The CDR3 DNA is TGTGCCGGCAGCCTCCGGCCGGGGGAGCAAGAGACCCAGTACTTC.

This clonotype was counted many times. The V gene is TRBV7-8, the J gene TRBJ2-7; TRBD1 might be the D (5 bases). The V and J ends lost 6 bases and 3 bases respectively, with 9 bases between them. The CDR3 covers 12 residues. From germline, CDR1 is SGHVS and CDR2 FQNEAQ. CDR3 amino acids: CASSVTGYEQYF. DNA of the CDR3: TGTGCCAGCAGTGTCACAGGCTACGAGCAGTACTTC. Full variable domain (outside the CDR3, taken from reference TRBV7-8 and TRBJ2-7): GAGVSQSPRYKVAKRGQDVALRCDPISGHVSLFWYQQALGQGPEFLTYFQNEAQLDKSGLPSDRFFAERPEGSVSTLKIQRTQQEDSAVYLCASSVTGYEQYFGPGTRLTVT.

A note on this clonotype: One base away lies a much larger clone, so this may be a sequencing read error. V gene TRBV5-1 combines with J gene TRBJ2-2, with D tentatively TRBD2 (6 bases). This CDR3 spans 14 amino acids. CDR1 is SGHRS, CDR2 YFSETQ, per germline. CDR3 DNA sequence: TGCGCCAGCAGAAGGGCATCGAACACCGGGGGGCTGTTTTTT. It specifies CASRRASNTGGLFF.

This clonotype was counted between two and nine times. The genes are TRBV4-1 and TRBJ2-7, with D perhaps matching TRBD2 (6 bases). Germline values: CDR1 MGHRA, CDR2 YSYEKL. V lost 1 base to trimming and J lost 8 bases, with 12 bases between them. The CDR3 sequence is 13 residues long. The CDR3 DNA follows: TGCGCCAGCAGCCAAGCTCTCGGGGGTCAGCAGTACTTC. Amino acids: CASSQALGGQQYF.

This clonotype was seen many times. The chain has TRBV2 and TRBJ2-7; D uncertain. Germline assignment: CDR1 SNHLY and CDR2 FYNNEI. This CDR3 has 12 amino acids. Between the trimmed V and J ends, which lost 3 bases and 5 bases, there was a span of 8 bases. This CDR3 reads CASSDGRNEQYF. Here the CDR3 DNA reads TGTGCCAGCAGTGACGGACGGAACGAGCAGTACTTC. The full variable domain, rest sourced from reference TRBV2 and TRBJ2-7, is EPEVTQTPSHQVTQMGQEVILRCVPISNHLYFYWYRQILGQKVEFLVSFYNNEISEKSEIFDDQFSVERPDGSNFTLKIRSTKLEDSAMYFCASSDGRNEQYFGPGTRLTVT.

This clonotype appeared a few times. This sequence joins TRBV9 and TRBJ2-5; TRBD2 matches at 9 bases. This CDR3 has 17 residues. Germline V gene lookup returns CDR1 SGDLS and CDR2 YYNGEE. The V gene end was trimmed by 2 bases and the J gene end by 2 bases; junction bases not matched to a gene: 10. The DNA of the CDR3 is TGTGCCAGCAGCGTTTCTTCCCGCGGGAGGGGACAAGAGACCCAGTACTTC. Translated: CASSVSSRGRGQETQYF.

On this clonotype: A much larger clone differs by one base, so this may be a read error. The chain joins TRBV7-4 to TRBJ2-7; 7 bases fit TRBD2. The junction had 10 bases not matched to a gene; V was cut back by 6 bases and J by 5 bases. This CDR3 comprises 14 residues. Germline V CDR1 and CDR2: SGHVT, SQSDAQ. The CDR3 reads CASSSGGSLHEQYF. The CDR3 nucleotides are TGTGCCAGCAGTTCGGGCGGGAGTCTCCACGAGCAGTACTTC.

CDR3 bases: TGTGCCATCAGTGAGTCGAAAGACCGAGGGGTCAATCAGCCCCAGCATTTT. It translates to CAISESKDRGVNQPQHF. The rearrangement uses TRBV10-3 and TRBJ1-5; tentatively, D is TRBD1 (5 bases). CDR1 and CDR2 (germline): ENHRY, SYGVKD. The V and J ends lost 0 bases and 3 bases respectively, with 15 bases between them. The CDR3 runs to 17 residues.

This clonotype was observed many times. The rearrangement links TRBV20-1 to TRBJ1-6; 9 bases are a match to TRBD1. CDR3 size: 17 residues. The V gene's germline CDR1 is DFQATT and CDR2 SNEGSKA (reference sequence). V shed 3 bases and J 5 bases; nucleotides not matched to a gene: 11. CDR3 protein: CSARDPGTGMNNSPLHF. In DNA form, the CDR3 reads TGCAGTGCTAGGGATCCCGGGACAGGGATGAATAATTCACCCCTCCACTTT.

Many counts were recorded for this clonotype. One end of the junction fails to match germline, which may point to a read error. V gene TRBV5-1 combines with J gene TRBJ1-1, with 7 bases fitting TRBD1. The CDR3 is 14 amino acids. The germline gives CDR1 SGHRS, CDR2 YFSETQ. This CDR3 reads CASSLTGLNTEAFF. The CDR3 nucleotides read TGTGCCAGCAGCTTGACAGGGCTGAACACTGAAGCTTTCTTT.

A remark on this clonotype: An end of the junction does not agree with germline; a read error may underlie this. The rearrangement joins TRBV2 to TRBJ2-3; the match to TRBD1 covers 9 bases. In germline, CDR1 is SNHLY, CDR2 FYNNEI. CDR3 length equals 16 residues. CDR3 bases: TGTGCCACCAGTCGACCCGGACAGGGGAAGACAGATACGCAGTATTTT. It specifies CATSRPGQGKTDTQYF. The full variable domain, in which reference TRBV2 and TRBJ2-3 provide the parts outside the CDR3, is EPEVTQTPSHQVTQMGQEVILRCVPISNHLYFYWYRQILGQKVEFLVSFYNNEISEKSEIFDDQFSVERPDGSNFTLKIRSTKLEDSAMYFCATSRPGQGKTDTQYFGPGTRLTVL.

The CDR3 region has the DNA TGTGCCAGCAGCTTAGGTCGGGGGAGAGCAGATACGCAGTATTTT. This gives the protein CASSLGRGRADTQYF. V gene TRBV7-8 combines with J gene TRBJ2-3, with D possibly being TRBD2 (6 bases). CDR1 is SGHVS, CDR2 FQNEAQ, per germline. The V gene lost 1 base and the J gene lost 4 bases, with 12 bases spanning the gap. This CDR3 comprises 15 residues.

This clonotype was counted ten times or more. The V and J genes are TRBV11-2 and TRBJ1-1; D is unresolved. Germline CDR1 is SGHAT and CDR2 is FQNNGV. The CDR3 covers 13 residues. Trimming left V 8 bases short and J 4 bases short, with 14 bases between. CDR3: CASSGPRGTEAFF. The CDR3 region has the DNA TGTGCCAGCTCGGGCCCTAGAGGCACTGAAGCTTTCTTT.

DNA for the CDR3: TGCAGCGTTGATCCGGGACAGGGGTCTGGGGAGCTGTTTTTT. It codes for CSVDPGQGSGELFF. The J gene is TRBJ2-2, the V gene TRBV29-1; 10 bases line up with TRBD1. The CDR3 totals 14 residues. Trimming at V came to 3 bases and at J to 8 bases, leaving 6 bases not matched to a gene. Germline CDR1 and CDR2: SQVTM and ANQGSEA.

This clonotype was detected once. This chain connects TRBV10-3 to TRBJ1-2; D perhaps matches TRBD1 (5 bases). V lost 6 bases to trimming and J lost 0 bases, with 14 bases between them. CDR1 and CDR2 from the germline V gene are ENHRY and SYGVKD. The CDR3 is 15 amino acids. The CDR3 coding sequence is TGTGCCATCAGAAGTCCCAGGGAATCTAACTATGGCTACACCTTC. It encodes CAIRSPRESNYGYTF.

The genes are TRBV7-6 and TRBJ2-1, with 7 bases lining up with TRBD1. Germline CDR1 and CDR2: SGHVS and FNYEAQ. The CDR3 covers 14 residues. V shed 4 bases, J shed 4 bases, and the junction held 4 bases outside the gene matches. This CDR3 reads CASSYQQGYNEQFF. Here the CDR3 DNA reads TGTGCCAGCAGCTATCAACAGGGGTACAATGAGCAGTTCTTC.

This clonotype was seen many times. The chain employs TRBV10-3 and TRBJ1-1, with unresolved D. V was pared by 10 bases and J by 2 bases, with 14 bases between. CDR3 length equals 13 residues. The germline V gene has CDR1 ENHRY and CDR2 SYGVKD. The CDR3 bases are TGTGCCACAAAGGACGGCCGAAACACTGAAGCTTTCTTT. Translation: CATKDGRNTEAFF.

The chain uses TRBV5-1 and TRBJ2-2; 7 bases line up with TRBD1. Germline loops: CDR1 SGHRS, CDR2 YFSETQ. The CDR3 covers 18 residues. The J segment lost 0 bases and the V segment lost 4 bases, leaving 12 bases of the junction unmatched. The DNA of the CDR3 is TGCGCCAGCAGCATCTTCCTAGGGGACAGAGCGAACACCGGGGAGCTGTTTTTT. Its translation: CASSIFLGDRANTGELFF.

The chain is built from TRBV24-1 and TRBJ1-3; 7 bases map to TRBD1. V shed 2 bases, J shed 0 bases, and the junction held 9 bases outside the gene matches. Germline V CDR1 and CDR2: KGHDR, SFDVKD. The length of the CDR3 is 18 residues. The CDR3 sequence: CATSDWTGRGSSGNTIYF. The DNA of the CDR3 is TGTGCCACCAGTGATTGGACAGGACGGGGGAGCTCTGGAAACACCATATATTTT.

CDR3 nucleotides: TGTGCCAGCAGAGATACAGGGGGGGCCAACGTCCTGACTTTC. This translates into CASRDTGGANVLTF. The rearrangement uses TRBV2 and TRBJ2-6; TRBD1 might be the D (6 bases). The CDR3 totals 14 residues. Germline V gene lookup returns CDR1 SNHLY and CDR2 FYNNEI. V was trimmed by 6 bases and J by 4 bases, leaving 10 bases between them.

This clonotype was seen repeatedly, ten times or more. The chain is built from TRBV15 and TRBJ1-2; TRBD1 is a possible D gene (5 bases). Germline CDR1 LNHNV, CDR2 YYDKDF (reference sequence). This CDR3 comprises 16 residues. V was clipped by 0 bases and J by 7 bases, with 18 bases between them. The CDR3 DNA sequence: TGTGCCACCAGCAGAGAGTCTGCTCTGGAGAGGGGTGGCTACACCTTC. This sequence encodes CATSRESALERGGYTF.

The CDR3 DNA reads TGTGCCAGCAGCCCTTTGGGACAGCCTGGAAACACCATATATTTT. Its protein product is CASSPLGQPGNTIYF. V is TRBV9 and J is TRBJ1-3; 7 nucleotides align to TRBD1. Looked up from germline, CDR1 is SGDLS and CDR2 is YYNGEE. The CDR3 has 15 amino acids. With V trimmed by 4 bases and J by 2 bases, 6 bases remained unmatched.

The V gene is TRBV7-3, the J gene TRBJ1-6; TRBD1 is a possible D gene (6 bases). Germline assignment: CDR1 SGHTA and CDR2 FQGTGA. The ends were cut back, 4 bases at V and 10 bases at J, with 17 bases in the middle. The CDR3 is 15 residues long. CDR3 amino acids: CASSSSSGVGSPLHF. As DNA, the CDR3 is TGTGCCAGCAGCTCGAGCTCAGGGGTTGGATCACCCCTCCACTTT.

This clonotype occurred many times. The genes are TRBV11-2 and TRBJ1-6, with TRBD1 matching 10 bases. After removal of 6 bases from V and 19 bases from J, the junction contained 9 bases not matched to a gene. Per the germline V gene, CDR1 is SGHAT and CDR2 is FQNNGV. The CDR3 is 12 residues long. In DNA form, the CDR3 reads TGTGCCAGCAGTCGGACAGGGGGTCCTATGCACTTT. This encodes CASSRTGGPMHF.